This entry features one TCR beta chain sequence. What this receptor recognizes is not known. No base quality information exists; no much larger clone differs at one position. This specimen belongs to a study of blood T cell repertoires in COVID-19 (dated by TCRdb to 2018 to 2021). Describing the broader study: The collaborator samples originated in the United States, Italy and Spain and spanned the acute and convalescent phases of COVID-19. The prospective study material was composed of cDNA or gDNA derived from T cells, B-cell-depleted T cells, or PBMCs. The repertoires were released in a freely available public database intended as a resource for research on the immune response to SARS-CoV-2. The samples were drawn from the first 160 participants of the ongoing ImmuneRACE study and from 950 to 1,500 subjects provided by 6 global collaborators. The dataset comprised deeply sampled blood TCRbeta repertoires from subjects exposed to, actively infected with, or recovered from COVID-19. The sample metadata nearly always contained a de-identified subject ID, COVID-19 status, age in years and sex. HLA class I and class II types, where available, came from metadata supplied by the sample provider rather than from assay-based typing. The full study reports these points: Clinical and demographic metadata were provided uncurated, with the amount varying by source and participant.

Inclusive of the bounding cysteine and phenylalanine, the CDR3 is 11 residues long. CDR3 DNA is the only sequence kept; it has 33 bases, read in frame from the first base. The junction shows trimming of 6 bases on V and 2 bases on J, plus 8 bases between the germline ends. CDR1 SQVTM and CDR2 ANQGSEA were looked up in the germline V gene. Collaborating institutions collected whole blood in K2EDTA tubes following their own protocols. For TCRbeta analysis, collaborators shipped samples in one of three forms: frozen whole blood, isolated PBMCs, or DNA extracted from either of those sample types. TCRbeta CDR3 regions were amplified from genomic DNA using the immunoSEQ Assay, a bias-controlled multiplex PCR. In the authors' own workflow: Within the assay, amplification of reference gene primers was used to estimate how many nucleated cells each sample contained. To quantify the absolute abundance of each unique TCRbeta CDR3 rearrangement, sequence reads were collapsed and filtered. Productive Simpson clonality was computed per sample as the square root of Simpson's diversity index over productive rearrangements. TCRdb's version of the immuneACCESS table is confined to in-frame rearrangements and falls short of the full clone set. An unresolved V gene accounts for under half of the shortfall where checked; the remainder is of unknown origin. V and J calls and clone size are copied from that table; D and trimming were computed from the DNA. The table for this sample lists 150,000 to 200,000 clones; approximately 88% of them were counted only once. The ten biggest clones cover 3.5% to 4.5% of the sample.

The rearranged segments are TRBV29-1 and TRBJ2-7; the D gene is perhaps TRBD1, from 6 matching bases. The sequence was obtained from a woman in her twenties or thirties with acute or convalescent COVID-19. What was sequenced was peripheral blood. Read as DNA, the sequence is TGCAGCGTGGGGGCGGCCTACGAGCAGTACTTC. The resulting protein is CSVGAAYEQYF.